The 12 T cell receptor beta chains below were found in one sample sequenced in a study of T cell changes during pregnancy in multiple sclerosis. Sequencing was performed with immunoSEQ multiplex PCR; in TCRdb, only in-frame clones are kept and a portion is missing. This table holds under 55,000 clones, around 93% found once. Source: CD8+ T cells from peripheral blood mononuclear cells, taken after pregnancy. The source of these receptors is a female donor with multiple sclerosis, enrolled in a pregnancy study.

This clone was observed a single time. The chain couples TRBV6-5 to TRBJ1-6; D remains ambiguous. Trimming stripped 2 bases from V and 5 bases from J, with 4 bases between. The CDR3 spans 13 residues. In germline, CDR1 is MNHEY, CDR2 SVGAGI. CDR3 sequence (DNA): TGTGCCAGCAGTTACGGGCATAATTCACCCCTCCACTTT. Amino acid sequence: CASSYGHNSPLHF.

The V call is TRBV25-1, the J call TRBJ2-7; TRBD1 might be the D (6 bases). V was shortened by 0 bases and J by 2 bases, with 20 bases between the two germline ends. This CDR3 has 18 residues. Germline CDR1 and CDR2: MGHDK and SYGVNS. For the CDR3, the DNA is TGTGCCAGCAGTGAATATTTTTTCAGTCAGGACAGTCCCTACGAGCAGTACTTC. Translation: CASSEYFFSQDSPYEQYF.

V usage is TRBV4-1 and J usage is TRBJ1-1; D is perhaps TRBD1 (6 bases). From germline, CDR1 is MGHRA and CDR2 YSYEKL. V gave up 5 bases and J gave up 1 base, with 14 bases separating them. The length of the CDR3 is 15 residues. The CDR3 loop reads CASSGRQERNTEAFF. The CDR3 bases are TGCGCCAGCAGCGGCCGACAGGAACGGAACACTGAAGCTTTCTTT.

The count of this clone is one. J is TRBJ2-3 and V is TRBV2, with TRBD2 matching 9 bases. This CDR3 spans 17 amino acids. With 1 base clipped from V and 1 base from J, the junction kept 6 bases outside the gene matches. CDR1 is SNHLY and CDR2 is FYNNEI in the germline V gene. CDR3 loop: CASSEGAGGPGTDTQYF. The CDR3 coding sequence is TGTGCCAGCAGTGAAGGGGCGGGGGGGCCCGGCACAGATACGCAGTATTTT.

The chain links TRBV7-9 to TRBJ2-4; 7 positions match TRBD1. The CDR3 has 14 amino acids. CDR1 is SEHNR and CDR2 is FQNEAQ in the germline V gene (reference sequence). V shed 4 bases and J 6 bases; nucleotides not matched to a gene: 6. The CDR3 nucleotides are TGTGCCAGCAGCTCAGGGGGTGGCGGAAACATTCAGTACTTC. Its translation is CASSSGGGGNIQYF.

This chain links TRBV7-8 with TRBJ2-3, with 12 bases matching TRBD2. Germline assignment: CDR1 SGHVS and CDR2 FQNEAQ. Losses at the gene ends were 5 bases for V and 2 bases for J; bases not matched to a gene: 8. The CDR3 totals 17 residues. The chain's CDR3 is CASSPGLAGSSTDTQYF. The CDR3 DNA reads TGTGCCAGCAGCCCCGGACTAGCGGGGAGCTCCACAGATACGCAGTATTTT.

V is TRBV7-2 and J is TRBJ2-1; TRBD2 aligns across 14 bases. The germline gives CDR1 SGHTA, CDR2 FQGNSA. Trimming removed 0 bases from V and 8 bases from J; junction bases left unmatched: 9. The CDR3 is made up of 18 amino acids. CDR3 residues: CASSLALTSGGAFHEQFF. The CDR3 coding sequence is TGTGCCAGCAGCTTAGCCCTGACTAGCGGGGGGGCCTTCCATGAGCAGTTCTTC. Variable domain in full (rest from reference TRBV7-2 and TRBJ2-1): GAGVSQSPSNKVTEKGKDVELRCDPISGHTALYWYRQSLGQGLEFLIYFQGNSAPDKSGLPSDRFSAERTGGSVSTLTIQRTQQEDSAVYLCASSLALTSGGAFHEQFFGPGTRLTVL.

V is TRBV7-8 and J is TRBJ1-4, with 7 bases fitting TRBD1. This CDR3 contains 18 residues. Germline CDR1 reads SGHVS; CDR2 reads FQNEAQ. With V trimmed by 2 bases and J by 5 bases, 14 bases remained unmatched. The CDR3 spells CASSLRGGGVGVNEKLFF. The DNA for the CDR3 is TGTGCCAGCAGCTTACGAGGAGGGGGCGTAGGGGTGAATGAAAAACTGTTTTTT. The full variable domain, completed using reference TRBV7-8 and TRBJ1-4, is GAGVSQSPRYKVAKRGQDVALRCDPISGHVSLFWYQQALGQGPEFLTYFQNEAQLDKSGLPSDRFFAERPEGSVSTLKIQRTQQEDSAVYLCASSLRGGGVGVNEKLFFGSGTQLSVL.

This clone is a singleton in its sample. At one boundary the junction diverges from the germline segment, which might be a read error. The rearrangement joins TRBV27 to TRBJ2-7; D may be TRBD1 (5 bases). This CDR3 spans 12 amino acids. Per germline, CDR1 MNHEY and CDR2 SMNVEV (reference sequence). CDR3 sequence (DNA): TGTGCCAGCAGTCCCCCTGGGGCCACCGTTAAGTTC. Protein sequence: CASSPPGATVKF.

This clone was seen once. V is TRBV13 and J is TRBJ1-1; 7 bases align to TRBD1. With 4 bases clipped from V and 7 bases from J, the junction kept 9 bases outside the gene matches. The germline CDR1 and CDR2 sequences are PRHDT and FYEKMQ (reference sequence). This CDR3 comprises 14 residues. CDR3 loop: CASSSPGQNHEAFF. The CDR3 DNA is TGTGCCAGCAGCTCACCGGGACAGAACCATGAAGCTTTCTTT.

The chain is built from TRBV30 and TRBJ1-5; the match to TRBD1 covers 8 bases. The germline V gene encodes CDR1 GTSNPN and CDR2 SVGIG (reference sequence). Trimming cost V 3 bases and J 2 bases; bases outside gene matches: 0. The CDR3 is made up of 13 amino acids. The CDR3 region is CAWRGQGNQPQHF. The DNA of the CDR3 is TGTGCCTGGAGGGGACAGGGCAATCAGCCCCAGCATTTT.

This clone came up a few times. The V gene is TRBV4-1, the J gene TRBJ1-3; D is undetermined. V lost 7 bases to trimming and J lost 2 bases, with 12 bases between them. CDR1 is MGHRA and CDR2 is YSYEKL in the germline V gene. This CDR3 has 14 amino acids. The CDR3 nucleotides are TGCGCCAGCACGGGTGAAAACCCTGGAAACACCATATATTTT. Translated: CASTGENPGNTIYF.